The sequence of this T cell receptor (beta chain) was determined in a study of CD8 T cells in ankylosing spondylitis. Study-wide results and caveats: Seven or eight highly homologous variants made up a TCR beta motif, and this motif appeared characteristic of ankylosing spondylitis blood. Earlier literature documents some of the motif variants in reactive arthritis synovial fluid and blood. Disease-associated clones were reportedly significantly overrepresented in matched ankylosing spondylitis synovial fluid.

A remark on this clonotype: Antigen specificity is unknown.

After removal of 8 bases from V and 4 bases from J, the junction contained 10 bases not matched to a gene. The CDR3 is 15 residues long. Germline V lookup: CDR1 LNHNV, CDR2 YYDKDF (reference sequence). Libraries for TCR beta were made by quantitative 5'-RACE with molecular barcodes. TCRdb itself ran the 5' RACE reads through MiXCR, one entry per CDR3 protein. The sample records 700,000 to 850,000 distinct CDR3 sequences, roughly 10% being singletons. The chain is built from TRBV15 and TRBJ2-1, with 8 nucleotides matching TRBD2. Material: blood, either unsorted or a sorted T cell fraction (not recorded which). This clonotype was obtained from a male donor with ankylosing spondylitis. CDR3: CATRREIAGYNEQFF. The DNA of the CDR3 is TGTGCCACCCGCCGTGAGATAGCGGGGTACAATGAGCAGTTCTTC.